The rows below give T cell receptor beta chains drawn from one sample of a study of blood T cell repertoires in COVID-19. Clones were read by immunoSEQ multiplex PCR, and TCRdb kept only the in-frame ones, dropping some. The table shows 250,000 to 400,000 clones, with about 90% occurring only once. Sequenced material: peripheral blood. All receptors come from a woman in her 30s with COVID-19, enrolled during active disease. Both conserved end residues are trimmed from each CDR3. The D gene is left open where the match is weak. Only part of the rows carry a size: once, few, many, or a class if the clone is expanded.

abundance	d_gene	v_gene	CDR3aa
NA	NA	TRBV6-2/TRBV6-3	ASSLLGEGAGELF
NA	TRBD2	TRBV5-1	ASSFAGVLETQY
NA	NA	TRBV27	ASSLSTGHINSPLH
NA	TRBD2	TRBV3-1/TRBV3-2	ASGLAGGIGEQF
NA	NA	TRBV7-9	ASSLRGSAGSNTGELF
once	NA	TRBV2	ASITGTSTDTQY
once	NA	TRBV6-5	ASSPSRAHSYEQY
once	NA	TRBV5-1	ASSLGHTSYNEQF
few	TRBD1	TRBV5-8	ASSLGTGTGNTIY
NA	NA	TRBV28	ASVTRSGNTIY
NA	TRBD2	TRBV5-1	ASSLAGVAYEQY
NA	NA	TRBV18	ASSPGFWDTGNTEAF